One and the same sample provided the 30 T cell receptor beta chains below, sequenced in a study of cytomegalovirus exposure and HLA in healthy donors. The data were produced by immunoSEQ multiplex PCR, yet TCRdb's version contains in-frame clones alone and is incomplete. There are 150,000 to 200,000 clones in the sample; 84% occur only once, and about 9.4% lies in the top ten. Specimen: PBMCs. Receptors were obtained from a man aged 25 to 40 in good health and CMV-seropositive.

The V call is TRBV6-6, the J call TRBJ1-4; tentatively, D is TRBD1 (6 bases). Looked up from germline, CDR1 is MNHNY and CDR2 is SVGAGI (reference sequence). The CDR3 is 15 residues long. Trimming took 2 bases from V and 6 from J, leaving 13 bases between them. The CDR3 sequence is CASSYRTGLDEKLFF. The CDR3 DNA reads TGTGCCAGCAGTTACCGTACAGGGTTAGATGAAAAACTGTTTTTT.

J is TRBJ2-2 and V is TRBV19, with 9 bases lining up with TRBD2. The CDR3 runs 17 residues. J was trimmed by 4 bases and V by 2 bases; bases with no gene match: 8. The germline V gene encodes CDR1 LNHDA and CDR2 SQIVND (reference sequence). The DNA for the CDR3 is TGTGCCAGTAGTATACCCGGGACTAGCTTTGGCACCGGGGAGCTGTTTTTT. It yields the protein CASSIPGTSFGTGELFF. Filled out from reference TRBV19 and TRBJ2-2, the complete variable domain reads DGGITQSPKYLFRKEGQNVTLSCEQNLNHDAMYWYRQDPGQGLRLIYYSQIVNDFQKGDIAEGYSVSREKKESFPLTVTSAQKNPTAFYLCASSIPGTSFGTGELFFGEGSRLTVL.

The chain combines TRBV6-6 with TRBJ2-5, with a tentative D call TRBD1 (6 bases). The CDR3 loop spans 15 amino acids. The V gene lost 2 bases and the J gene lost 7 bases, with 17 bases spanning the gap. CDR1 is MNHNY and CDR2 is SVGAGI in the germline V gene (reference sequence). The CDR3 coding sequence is TGTGCCAGCAGTTACCTGAACCCAGGGGTTTGGACCCAGTACTTC. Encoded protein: CASSYLNPGVWTQYF.

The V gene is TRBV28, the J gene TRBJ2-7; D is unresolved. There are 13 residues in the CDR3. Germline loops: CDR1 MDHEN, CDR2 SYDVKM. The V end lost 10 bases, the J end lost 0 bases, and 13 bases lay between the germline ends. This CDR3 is CATLGPSSYEQYF. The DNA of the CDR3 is TGTGCCACCCTAGGTCCGAGCTCCTACGAGCAGTACTTC.

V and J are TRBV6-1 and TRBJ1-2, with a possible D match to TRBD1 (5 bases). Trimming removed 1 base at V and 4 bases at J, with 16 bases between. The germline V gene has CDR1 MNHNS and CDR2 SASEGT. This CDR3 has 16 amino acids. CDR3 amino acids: CASSEGAGGVIYGYTF. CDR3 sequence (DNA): TGTGCCAGCAGTGAAGGGGCGGGGGGAGTCATCTATGGCTACACCTTC.

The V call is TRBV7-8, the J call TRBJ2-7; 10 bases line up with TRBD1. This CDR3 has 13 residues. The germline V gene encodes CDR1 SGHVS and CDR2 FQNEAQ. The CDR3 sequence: CALGDRGVKEQYF. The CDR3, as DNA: TGTGCTCTCGGGGACAGGGGTGTGAAAGAGCAGTACTTC.

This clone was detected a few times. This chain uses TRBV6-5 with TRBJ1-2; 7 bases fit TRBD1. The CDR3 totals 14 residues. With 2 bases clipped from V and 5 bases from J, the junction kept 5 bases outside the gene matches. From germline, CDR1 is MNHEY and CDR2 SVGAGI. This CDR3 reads CASSYADRTYGYTF. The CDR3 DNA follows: TGTGCCAGCAGTTACGCGGACAGGACTTATGGCTACACCTTC.

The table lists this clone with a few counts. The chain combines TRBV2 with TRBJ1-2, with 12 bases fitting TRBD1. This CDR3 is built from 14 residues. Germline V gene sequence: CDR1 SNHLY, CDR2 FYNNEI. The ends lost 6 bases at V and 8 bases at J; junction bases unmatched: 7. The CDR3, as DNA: TGTGCCAGCAGAACCGGGACAGGGGGCTTAGGCTACACCTTC. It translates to CASRTGTGGLGYTF.

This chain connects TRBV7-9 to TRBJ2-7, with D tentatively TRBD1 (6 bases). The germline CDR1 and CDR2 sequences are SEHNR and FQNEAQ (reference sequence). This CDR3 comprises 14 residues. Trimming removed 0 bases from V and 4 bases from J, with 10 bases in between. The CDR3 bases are TGTGCCAGCAGCTTAGCAGGGGGTGTATACGAGCAGTACTTC. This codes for CASSLAGGVYEQYF.

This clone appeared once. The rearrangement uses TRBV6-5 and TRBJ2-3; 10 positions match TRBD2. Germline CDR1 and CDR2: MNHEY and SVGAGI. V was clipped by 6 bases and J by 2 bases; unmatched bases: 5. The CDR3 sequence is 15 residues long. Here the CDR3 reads CASSPTSGTTDTQYF. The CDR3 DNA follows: TGTGCCAGCAGCCCAACTAGCGGGACCACAGATACGCAGTATTTT.

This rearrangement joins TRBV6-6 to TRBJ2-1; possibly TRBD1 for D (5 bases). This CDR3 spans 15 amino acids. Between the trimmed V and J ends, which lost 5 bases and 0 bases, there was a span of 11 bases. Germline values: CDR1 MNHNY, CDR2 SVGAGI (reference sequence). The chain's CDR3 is CASSPYRSSYNEQFF. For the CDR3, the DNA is TGTGCCAGCAGTCCCTACAGGAGCTCCTACAATGAGCAGTTCTTC.

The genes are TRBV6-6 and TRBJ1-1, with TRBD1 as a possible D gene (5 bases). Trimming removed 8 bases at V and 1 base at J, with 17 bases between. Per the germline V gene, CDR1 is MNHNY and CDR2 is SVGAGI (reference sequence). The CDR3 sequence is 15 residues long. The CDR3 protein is CASHYGGLGNTEAFF. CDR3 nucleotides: TGTGCCAGCCACTACGGGGGATTAGGGAACACTGAAGCTTTCTTT.

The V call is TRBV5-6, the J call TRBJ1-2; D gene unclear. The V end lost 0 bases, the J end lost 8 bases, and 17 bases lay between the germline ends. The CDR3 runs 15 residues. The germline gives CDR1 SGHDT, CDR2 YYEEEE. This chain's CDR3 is CASSLDPDSMEGYTF. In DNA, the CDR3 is TGTGCCAGCAGCTTGGACCCGGATTCAATGGAGGGCTACACCTTC. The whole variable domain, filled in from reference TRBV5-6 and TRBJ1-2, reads DAGVTQSPTHLIKTRGQQVTLRCSPKSGHDTVSWYQQALGQGPQFIFQYYEEEERQRGNFPDRFSGHQFPNYSSELNVNALLLGDSALYLCASSLDPDSMEGYTFGSGTRLTVV.

CDR3 nucleotide sequence: TGTGCCAGTAGTAGGGGCCCGGGACAGGGGCTAGAGACCCAGTACTTC. This translates into CASSRGPGQGLETQYF. The gene calls are TRBV19 and TRBJ2-5; TRBD1 aligns across 10 bases. The J segment lost 4 bases and the V segment lost 4 bases, leaving 9 bases of the junction unmatched. Per the germline V gene, CDR1 is LNHDA and CDR2 is SQIVND (reference sequence). CDR3 length: 16 amino acids.

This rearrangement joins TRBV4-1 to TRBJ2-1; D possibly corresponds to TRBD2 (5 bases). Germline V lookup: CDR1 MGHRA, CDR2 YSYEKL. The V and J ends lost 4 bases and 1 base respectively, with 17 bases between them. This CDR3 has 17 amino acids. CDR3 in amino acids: CASSRPRLTGSYNEQFF. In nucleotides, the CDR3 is TGCGCCAGCAGCCGCCCCCGTTTAACGGGATCCTACAATGAGCAGTTCTTC.

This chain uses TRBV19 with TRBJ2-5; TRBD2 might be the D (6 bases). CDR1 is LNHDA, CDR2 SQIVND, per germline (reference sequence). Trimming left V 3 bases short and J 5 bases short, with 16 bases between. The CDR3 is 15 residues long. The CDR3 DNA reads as TGTGCCAGTAGTATCGGAGGAGGGGCGAGGGAGACCCAGTACTTC. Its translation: CASSIGGGARETQYF.

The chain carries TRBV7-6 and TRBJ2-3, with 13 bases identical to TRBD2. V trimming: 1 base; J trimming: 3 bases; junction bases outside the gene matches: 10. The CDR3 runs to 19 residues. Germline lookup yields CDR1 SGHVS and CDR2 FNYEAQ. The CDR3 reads CASSLGPFRLAGGTDTQYF. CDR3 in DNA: TGTGCCAGCAGCTTAGGCCCCTTTCGACTAGCGGGAGGAACAGATACGCAGTATTTT.

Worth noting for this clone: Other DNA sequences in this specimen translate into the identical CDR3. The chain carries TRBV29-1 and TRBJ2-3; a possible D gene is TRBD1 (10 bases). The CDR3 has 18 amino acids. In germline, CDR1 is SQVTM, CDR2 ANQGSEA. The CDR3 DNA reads TGCAGTGTCGGGAGAGGGACAGGGGCTAGCGGGAACACAGATACGCAGTATTTT. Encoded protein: CSVGRGTGASGNTDTQYF.

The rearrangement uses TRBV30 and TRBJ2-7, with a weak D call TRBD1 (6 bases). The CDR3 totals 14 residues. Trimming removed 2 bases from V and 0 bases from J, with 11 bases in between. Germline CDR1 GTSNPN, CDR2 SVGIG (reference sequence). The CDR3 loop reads CAWSKRGSSYEQYF. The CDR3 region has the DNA TGTGCCTGGAGTAAGAGGGGGAGCTCCTACGAGCAGTACTTC.

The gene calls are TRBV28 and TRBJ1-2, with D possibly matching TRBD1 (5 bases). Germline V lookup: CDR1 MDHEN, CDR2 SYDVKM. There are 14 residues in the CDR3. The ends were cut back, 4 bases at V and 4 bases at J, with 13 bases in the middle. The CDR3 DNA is TGTGCCAGCAGTTCACCCCGACAGCTCTATGGCTACACCTTC. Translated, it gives CASSSPRQLYGYTF.

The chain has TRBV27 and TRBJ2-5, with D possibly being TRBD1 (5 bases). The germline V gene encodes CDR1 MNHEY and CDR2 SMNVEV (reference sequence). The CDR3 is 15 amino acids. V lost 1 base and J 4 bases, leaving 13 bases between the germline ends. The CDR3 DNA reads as TGTGCCAGCAGTTTATGTCCCGGTGACAGAGAGACCCAGTACTTC. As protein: CASSLCPGDRETQYF.

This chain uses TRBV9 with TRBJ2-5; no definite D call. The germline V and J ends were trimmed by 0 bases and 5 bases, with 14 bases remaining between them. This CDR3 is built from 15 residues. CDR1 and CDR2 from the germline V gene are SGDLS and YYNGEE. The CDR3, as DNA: TGTGCCAGCAGCGTAGCTACGAGGCCTGAGGAGACCCAGTACTTC. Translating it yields CASSVATRPEETQYF.

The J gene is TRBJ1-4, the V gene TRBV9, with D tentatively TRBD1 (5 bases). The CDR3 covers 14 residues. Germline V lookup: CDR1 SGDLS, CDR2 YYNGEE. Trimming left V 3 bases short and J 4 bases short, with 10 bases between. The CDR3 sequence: CASSAGHINEKLFF. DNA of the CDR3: TGTGCCAGCAGCGCCGGACACATTAATGAAAAACTGTTTTTT. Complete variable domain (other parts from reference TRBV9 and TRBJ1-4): DSGVTQTPKHLITATGQRVTLRCSPRSGDLSVYWYQQSLDQGLQFLIQYYNGEERAKGNILERFSAQQFPDLHSELNLSSLELGDSALYFCASSAGHINEKLFFGSGTQLSVL.

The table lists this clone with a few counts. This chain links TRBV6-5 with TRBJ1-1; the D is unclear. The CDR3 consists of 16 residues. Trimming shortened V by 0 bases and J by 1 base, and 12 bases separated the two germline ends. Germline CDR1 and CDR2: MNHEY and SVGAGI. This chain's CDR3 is CASSYSANSQNTEAFF. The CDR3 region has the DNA TGTGCCAGCAGTTACTCAGCAAATAGCCAGAACACTGAAGCTTTCTTT.

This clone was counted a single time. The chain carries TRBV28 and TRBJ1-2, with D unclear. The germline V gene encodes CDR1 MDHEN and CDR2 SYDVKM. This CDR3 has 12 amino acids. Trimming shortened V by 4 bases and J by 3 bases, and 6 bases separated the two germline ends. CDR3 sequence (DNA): TGTGCCAGCAGTTCAGAAGACTATGGCTACACCTTC. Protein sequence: CASSSEDYGYTF.

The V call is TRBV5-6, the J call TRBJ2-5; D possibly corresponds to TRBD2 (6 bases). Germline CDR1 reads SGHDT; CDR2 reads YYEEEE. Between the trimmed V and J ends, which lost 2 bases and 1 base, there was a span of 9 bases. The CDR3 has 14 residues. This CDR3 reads CASSFTGAQETQYF. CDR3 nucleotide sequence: TGTGCCAGCAGCTTTACGGGAGCCCAAGAGACCCAGTACTTC.

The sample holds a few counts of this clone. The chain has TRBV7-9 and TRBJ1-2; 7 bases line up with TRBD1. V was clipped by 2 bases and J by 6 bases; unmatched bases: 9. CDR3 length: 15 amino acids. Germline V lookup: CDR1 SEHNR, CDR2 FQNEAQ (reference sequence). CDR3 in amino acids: CASSLPTGAVHGYTF. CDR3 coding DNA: TGTGCCAGCAGCTTACCTACAGGGGCGGTACATGGCTACACCTTC.

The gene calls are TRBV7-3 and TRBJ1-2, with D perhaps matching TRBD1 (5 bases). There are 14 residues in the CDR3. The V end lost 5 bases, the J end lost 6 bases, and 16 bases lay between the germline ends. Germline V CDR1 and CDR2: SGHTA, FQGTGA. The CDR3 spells CASSTYQGGDGYTF. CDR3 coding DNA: TGTGCCAGCAGCACCTACCAGGGAGGAGATGGCTACACCTTC.

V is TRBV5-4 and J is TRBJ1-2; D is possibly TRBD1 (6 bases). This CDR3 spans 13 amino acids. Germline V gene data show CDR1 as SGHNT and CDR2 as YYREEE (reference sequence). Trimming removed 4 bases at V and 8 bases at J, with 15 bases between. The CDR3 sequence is CASSIPPGEGYTF. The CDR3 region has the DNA TGTGCCAGCAGCATACCCCCAGGGGAAGGCTACACCTTC.

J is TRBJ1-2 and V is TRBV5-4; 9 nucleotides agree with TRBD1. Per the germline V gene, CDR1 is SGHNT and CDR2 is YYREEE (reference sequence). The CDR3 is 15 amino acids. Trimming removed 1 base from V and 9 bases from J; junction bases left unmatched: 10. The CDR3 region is CASSLRGQGLLRYTF. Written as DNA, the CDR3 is TGTGCCAGCAGCTTGCGGGGACAGGGATTATTGCGCTACACCTTC.